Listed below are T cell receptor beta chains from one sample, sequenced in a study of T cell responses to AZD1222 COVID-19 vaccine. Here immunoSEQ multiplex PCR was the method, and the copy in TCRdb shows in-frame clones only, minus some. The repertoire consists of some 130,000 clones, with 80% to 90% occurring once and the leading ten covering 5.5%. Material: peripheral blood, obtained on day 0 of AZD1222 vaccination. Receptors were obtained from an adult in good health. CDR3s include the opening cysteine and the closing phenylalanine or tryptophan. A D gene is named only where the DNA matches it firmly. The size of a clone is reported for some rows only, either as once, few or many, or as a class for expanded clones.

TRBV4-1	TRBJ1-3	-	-	TGCGCCAGCAGCCAAGATATACGGGTACGAAAGGCTGGAAACACCATATATTTT	CASSQDIRVRKAGNTIYF
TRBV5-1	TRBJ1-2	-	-	TGCGCCAGCAGCTTGGACAGCTTTTATGGCTACACCTTC	CASSLDSFYGYTF
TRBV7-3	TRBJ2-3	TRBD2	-	TGTGCCAGCCGCGACCCGGCGGGAGTATCAGATACGCAGTATTTT	CASRDPAGVSDTQYF
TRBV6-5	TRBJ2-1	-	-	TGTGCCAGCTCAAGGGGGGAGAACTCCTACAATGAGCAGTTCTTC	CASSRGENSYNEQFF
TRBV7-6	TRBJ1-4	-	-	TGTGCCAGCAGCCCTTTTCCCTCGGGTGAAAAACTGTTTTTT	CASSPFPSGEKLFF
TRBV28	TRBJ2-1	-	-	TGTGCCAGCAGTTTTGGCGGAAGCTCCTACAATGAGCAGTTCTTC	CASSFGGSSYNEQFF
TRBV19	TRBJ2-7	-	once	TGTGCCAGTAGTAGGAGGTTCGGGGAGCAGTACTTC	CASSRRFGEQYF
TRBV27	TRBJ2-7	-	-	TGTGCCAGCAGTTTAGAGCGTTATACCGACGAGCAGTACTTC	CASSLERYTDEQYF
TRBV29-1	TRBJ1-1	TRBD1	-	TGCAGCGTGACCTTGGGGACAGGGACCACTGAAGCTTTCTTT	CSVTLGTGTTEAFF
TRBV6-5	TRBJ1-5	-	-	TGTGCCAGCGTAAGGGACCCCAATAGCAATCAGCCCCAGCATTTT	CASVRDPNSNQPQHF
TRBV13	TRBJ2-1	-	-	TGTGCCAGCAGCCAATTCATGGGGCATGAGCAGTTCTTC	CASSQFMGHEQFF
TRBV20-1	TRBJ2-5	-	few	TGCAGTGCTAGCGGGGAGACCCAGTACTTC	CSASGETQYF
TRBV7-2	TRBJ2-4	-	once	TGTGCCAGCAGCTTATCCGGGGGAAACATTCAGTACTTC	CASSLSGGNIQYF
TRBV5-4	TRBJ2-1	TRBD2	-	TGTGCCAGCAGGGGGATGGGAGGGTCCTACAATGAGCAGTTCTTC	CASRGMGGSYNEQFF
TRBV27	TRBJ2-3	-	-	TGTGCCAGCAGGCAGACAGGCCACACAGATACGCAGTATTTT	CASRQTGHTDTQYF
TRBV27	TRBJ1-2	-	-	TGTGCCAGCAGTTTTTCCCTGGACTTGGGGTACTATGGCTACACCTTC	CASSFSLDLGYYGYTF
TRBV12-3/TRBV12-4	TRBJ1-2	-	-	TGTGCCAGCAGTTTAGCTCACTATGGCTACACCTTC	CASSLAHYGYTF
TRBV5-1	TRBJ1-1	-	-	TGCGCCAGCAGGGCGGCTCTGAACACTGAAGCTTTCTTT	CASRAALNTEAFF
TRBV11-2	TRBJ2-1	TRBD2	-	TGTGCCAGCAGCTTAGATCTGGGACTAGCGGATATCAATGAGCAGTTCTTC	CASSLDLGLADINEQFF
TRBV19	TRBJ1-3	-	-	TGTGCCAGTAGTTCCCCGGGGGCCCCCTCTGGAAACACCATATATTTT	CASSSPGAPSGNTIYF
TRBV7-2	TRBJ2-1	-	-	TGTGCCAGCAGCTTCGGACCCTCAAGCAATGAGCAGTTCTTC	CASSFGPSSNEQFF
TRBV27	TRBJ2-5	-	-	TGTGCCAGCAGACACTACAGGGAACAAGAGACCCAGTACTTC	CASRHYREQETQYF
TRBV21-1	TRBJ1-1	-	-	TGTGCCAGCAGCAAATTGGGCCCAGGGTCTTACACTGAAGCTTTCTTT	CASSKLGPGSYTEAFF
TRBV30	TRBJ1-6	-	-	TGTGCCTGGAGTGTACTTCGGACTAGGCCGGGATATAATTCACCCCTCCACTTT	CAWSVLRTRPGYNSPLHF
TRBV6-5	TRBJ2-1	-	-	TGTGCCAGCAGTTACTTCGACCCGGGGTACAATGAGCAGTTCTTC	CASSYFDPGYNEQFF
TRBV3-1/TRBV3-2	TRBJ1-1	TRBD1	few	TGTGCCAGCAGCCCCTTCGACAGGGGCACTGAAGCTTTCTTT	CASSPFDRGTEAFF
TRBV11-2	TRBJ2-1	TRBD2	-	TGTGCCAGCAGCCCTAGCGGACGCTACTCCTACAATGAGCAGTTCTTC	CASSPSGRYSYNEQFF
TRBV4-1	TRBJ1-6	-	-	TGCGCCAGCAGCCAAGATGCCCAGGGGTTGGCACCCCTCCACTTT	CASSQDAQGLAPLHF
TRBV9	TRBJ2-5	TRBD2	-	TGTGCCAGCAGCCCCCGGCTAGCGGATAGGTCTTGGGCCCAGTACTTC	CASSPRLADRSWAQYF
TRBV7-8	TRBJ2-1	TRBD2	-	TGTGCCAGCAGCTTCAGCGGGAGGGCCGGGCTACGCAATGAGCAGTTCTTC	CASSFSGRAGLRNEQFF
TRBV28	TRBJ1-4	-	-	TGTGCCAGCGATTCCCAGGGGGAAAAACTGTTTTTT	CASDSQGEKLFF
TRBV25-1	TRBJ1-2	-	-	TGTGCCAGCAGTGATCCCGGGTTCTCAGGGTCTGGCTACACCTTC	CASSDPGFSGSGYTF
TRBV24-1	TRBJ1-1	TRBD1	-	TGTGCCACCAGTGATCCCCACCAGGGGGACACTGAAGCTTTCTTT	CATSDPHQGDTEAFF
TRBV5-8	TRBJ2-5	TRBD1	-	TGTGCCAGCAGCACTGGACAGGGACAAGAGACCCAGTACTTC	CASSTGQGQETQYF
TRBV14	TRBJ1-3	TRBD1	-	TGTGCCAGCAGCCAACTCGACAGGGGTATAAACACCATATATTTT	CASSQLDRGINTIYF
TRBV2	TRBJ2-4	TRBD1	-	TGTGCCACCTATGACAGGGGGGCCAAAAACATTCAGTACTTC	CATYDRGAKNIQYF
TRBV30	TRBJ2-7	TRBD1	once	TGTGCCTGGAGCACCGGGACAGGGATCGCCTACGAGCAGTACTTC	CAWSTGTGIAYEQYF
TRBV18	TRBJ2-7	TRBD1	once	TGTGCCAGCTCACCAGGTAGGACAGGGCTCTACGAGCAGTACTTC	CASSPGRTGLYEQYF
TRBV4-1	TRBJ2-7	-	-	TGCGCCAGCAGCCAAGATCTCGACTCTTCCTACGAGCAGTACTTC	CASSQDLDSSYEQYF
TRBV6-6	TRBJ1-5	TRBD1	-	TGTGCCAGCAGTCGACAGGGGGAACGCTACAATCAGCCCCAGCATTTT	CASSRQGERYNQPQHF
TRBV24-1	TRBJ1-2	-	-	TGTGCCACCAGTGATCCGGGGGGGTCCATCTATGGCTACACCTTC	CATSDPGGSIYGYTF
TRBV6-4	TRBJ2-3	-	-	TGTGCCAGCAGTGACAGGGCAGAAAGCACAGATACGCAGTATTTT	CASSDRAESTDTQYF
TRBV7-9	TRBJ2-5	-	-	TGTGCCAGCAGCTTTTCTAGGGTTGTGGAGACCCAGTACTTC	CASSFSRVVETQYF
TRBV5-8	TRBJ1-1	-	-	TGTGCCAGCAGCTTCGGGGTATGGGACACTGAAGCTTTCTTT	CASSFGVWDTEAFF
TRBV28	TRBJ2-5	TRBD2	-	TGTGCCAGCAGTTCCTTCCGGACTAGCGGGAGCCCAGAGACCCAGTACTTC	CASSSFRTSGSPETQYF
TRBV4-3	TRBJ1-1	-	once	TGCGCCAGCAGCCAAGATGGGACACTGGGAGAAGCTTTCTTT	CASSQDGTLGEAFF
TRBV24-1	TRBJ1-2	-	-	TGTGCCACCAGTGATTCCGAAGACGCAACTAGAGGCTACACCTTC	CATSDSEDATRGYTF
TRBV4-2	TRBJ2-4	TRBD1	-	TGTGCCAGCAGCTTACGGACAGGGGGCATGGGGGACATTCAGTACTTC	CASSLRTGGMGDIQYF
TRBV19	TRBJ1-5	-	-	TGTGCCAGTAGTATTATAAGGGGTCATAGCAATCAGCCCCAGCATTTT	CASSIIRGHSNQPQHF
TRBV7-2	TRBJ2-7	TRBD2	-	TGTGCCAGCAGCCCACTAGCGGGAGACTCCTACGAGCAGTACTTC	CASSPLAGDSYEQYF
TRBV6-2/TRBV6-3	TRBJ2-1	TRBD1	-	TGTGCCAGCAGCCCGAATCGGGGACAGGGGGCAGGTAATGAGCAGTTCTTC	CASSPNRGQGAGNEQFF
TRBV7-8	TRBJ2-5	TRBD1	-	TGTGCCAGCAGGAAAACAGGGGCCCGTTGTGGAATCCAAGAGACCCAGTACTTC	CASRKTGARCGIQETQYF
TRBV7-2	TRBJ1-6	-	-	TGTGCCAGCAGCTCCACGGATCCCTTCTCCTATAATTCACCCCTCCACTTT	CASSSTDPFSYNSPLHF
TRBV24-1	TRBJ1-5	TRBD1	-	TGTGCCACAGAATCCGGGACAGGGGGCAATCAGCCCCAGCATTTT	CATESGTGGNQPQHF
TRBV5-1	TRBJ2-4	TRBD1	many	TGCGCCAGCAGCTCGGAGGTGGCCACAGGGGCTCTAGCCAAAAACATTCAGTACTTC	CASSSEVATGALAKNIQYF